The clone carrying this T cell receptor beta chain was picked up many times. The antigen is undetermined. This sample is part of a study of human T cells and chemical hapten exposure. As for the study in general: Sensitization applied 2% DPC to about 2 cm by about 2 cm of upper inner arm skin. Study conclusions and caveats: Expanded TCRs showed more large CDR3 clusters than pre-sensitization or healthy control sets.

Germline CDR1 reads DFQATT; CDR2 reads SNEGSKA (reference sequence). There are 12 residues in the CDR3. V trimming: 4 bases; J trimming: 10 bases; junction bases outside the gene matches: 7. MiXCR was run by TCRdb on the RACE reads, yielding one entry per CDR3 protein. In the table there are 300,000 to 450,000 distinct CDR3 sequences, 4.5% to 5.5% of which are singletons. As for time point: pre-sensitization, week 0. Regarding treatment: therapeutic diphenylcyclopropenone sensitization with weekly scalp DPC. The study enrolled 18 to 70-year-old alopecia patients suitable for DPC. Sequencing used whole blood, obtained in connection with sensitization to the hapten diphenylcyclopropenone (DPC). The rearrangement uses TRBV20-1 and TRBJ2-1; 7 positions match TRBD1. The origin of this receptor is a young woman with alopecia areata. Some clones in this sample may be carry-over from other donors' samples. This chain's CDR3 is CSATDRDGEQFF. CDR3 DNA: TGCAGTGCTACAGACAGGGATGGAGAGCAGTTCTTC.